Listed below are T cell receptor beta chains from one sample, sequenced in a study of T cell changes during pregnancy in multiple sclerosis. Generated by immunoSEQ multiplex PCR, the TCRdb table keeps only in-frame clones and is missing some. This sample yields some 83,000 clones, of which about nine tenths are seen a single time; 3.5% to 4% belongs to the top ten. The sequenced sample was PBMCs, obtained in the first trimester of pregnancy. The receptor source for this set is a female donor in good health, serving as a control in a pregnancy study. Some clones in this sample may be carry-over from other donors' samples. Each CDR3 is given with its conserved first and last residue. The D gene is left open where the match is weak. Expanded clones get a size class; other rows say once, few or many, or leave the size out.

TRBJ2-7,TRBV7-9,-,-,CASSGGQFEQYF,TGTGCCAGCAGCGGAGGACAGTTCGAGCAGTACTTC
TRBJ1-1,TRBV19,-,-,CASISLGQGGTEAFF,TGTGCCAGTATATCCCTCGGGCAGGGCGGAACTGAAGCTTTCTTT
TRBJ1-5,TRBV6-1,-,-,CASSERGGAGSNQPQHF,TGTGCCAGCAGTGAACGGGGGGGGGCCGGTAGCAATCAGCCCCAGCATTTT
TRBJ2-5,TRBV19,-,once,CASTQGGGETQYF,TGTGCCAGTACCCAAGGGGGGGGAGAGACCCAGTACTTC
TRBJ2-7,TRBV4-1,TRBD2,-,CASSQTERGSSYEQYF,TGCGCCAGCAGCCAGACCGAGCGGGGGAGCTCCTACGAGCAGTACTTC
TRBJ1-2,TRBV7-8,-,-,CASSLEQFFGYTF,TGTGCCAGCAGCTTAGAACAGTTTTTTGGCTACACCTTC
TRBJ1-2,TRBV10-1,TRBD1,-,CASRPGQGYGYTF,TGCGCCAGCAGACCGGGACAGGGCTATGGCTACACCTTC
TRBJ2-3,TRBV18,TRBD2,-,CASSPPSGGAPDTQYF,TGTGCCAGCTCACCGCCTAGCGGGGGGGCCCCAGATACGCAGTATTTT
TRBJ1-5,TRBV6-1,-,-,CASGPLLNQPQHF,TGTGCCAGCGGGCCCCTACTGAATCAGCCCCAGCATTTT
TRBJ1-2,TRBV14,-,-,CASSPTVSYGYTF,TGTGCCAGCAGCCCAACAGTTAGCTATGGCTACACCTTC
TRBJ2-5,TRBV15,TRBD1,-,CATSRGDRASETQYF,TGTGCCACCAGCAGAGGTGACAGGGCGTCCGAGACCCAGTACTTC
TRBJ1-2,TRBV28,TRBD1,-,CASSSNQGAHWNTF,TGTGCCAGCAGTTCAAATCAGGGGGCGCATTGGAACACCTTC
TRBJ2-3,TRBV28,TRBD2,once,CASSGLAADTDTQYF,TGTGCCAGCAGTGGACTAGCGGCGGACACAGATACGCAGTATTTT
TRBJ1-2,TRBV9,-,-,CASSVEATDPFYYGYTF,TGTGCCAGCAGCGTAGAGGCGACAGACCCCTTCTACTATGGCTACACCTTC
TRBJ1-2,TRBV7-8,-,-,CASSLDRVAPYGYTF,TGTGCCAGCAGCTTAGACAGGGTTGCACCCTATGGCTACACCTTC
TRBJ1-3,TRBV5-4,TRBD1,-,CASSPRQGAGENTIYF,TGTGCCAGCAGCCCCAGACAGGGGGCTGGGGAAAACACCATATATTTT
TRBJ2-7,TRBV28,TRBD2,-,CASSLGVVSSGLAGSMYEQYF,TGTGCCAGCAGTTTAGGTGTCGTGTCGTCGGGACTAGCGGGTAGTATGTACGAGCAGTACTTC
TRBJ2-2,TRBV19,-,-,CASSNFVNTGELFF,TGTGCCAGTAGTAACTTCGTTAACACCGGGGAGCTGTTTTTT
TRBJ1-5,TRBV4-1,-,-,CASSQEGGSAGVDQPQHF,TGCGCCAGCAGCCAAGAAGGGGGATCGGCAGGTGTAGATCAGCCCCAGCATTTT
TRBJ2-1,TRBV7-9,TRBD2,-,CASSSTRGLAASSYNEQFF,TGTGCCAGCAGCTCGACGAGAGGACTAGCGGCTAGCTCCTACAATGAGCAGTTCTTC